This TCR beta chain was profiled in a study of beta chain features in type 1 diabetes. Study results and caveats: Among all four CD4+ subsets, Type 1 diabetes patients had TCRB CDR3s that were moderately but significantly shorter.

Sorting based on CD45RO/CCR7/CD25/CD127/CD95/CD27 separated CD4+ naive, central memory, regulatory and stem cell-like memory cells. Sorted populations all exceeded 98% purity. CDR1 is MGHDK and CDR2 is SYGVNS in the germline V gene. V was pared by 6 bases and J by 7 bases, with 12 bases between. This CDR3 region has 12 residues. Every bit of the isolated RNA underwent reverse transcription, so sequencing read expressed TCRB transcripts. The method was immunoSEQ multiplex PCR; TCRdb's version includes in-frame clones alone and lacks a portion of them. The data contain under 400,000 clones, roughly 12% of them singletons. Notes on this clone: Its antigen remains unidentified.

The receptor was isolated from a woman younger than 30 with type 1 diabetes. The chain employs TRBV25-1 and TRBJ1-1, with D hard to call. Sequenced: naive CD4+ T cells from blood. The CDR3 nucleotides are TGTGCCAGCAGCGACACGAGATATGAAGCTTTCTTT. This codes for CASSDTRYEAFF.